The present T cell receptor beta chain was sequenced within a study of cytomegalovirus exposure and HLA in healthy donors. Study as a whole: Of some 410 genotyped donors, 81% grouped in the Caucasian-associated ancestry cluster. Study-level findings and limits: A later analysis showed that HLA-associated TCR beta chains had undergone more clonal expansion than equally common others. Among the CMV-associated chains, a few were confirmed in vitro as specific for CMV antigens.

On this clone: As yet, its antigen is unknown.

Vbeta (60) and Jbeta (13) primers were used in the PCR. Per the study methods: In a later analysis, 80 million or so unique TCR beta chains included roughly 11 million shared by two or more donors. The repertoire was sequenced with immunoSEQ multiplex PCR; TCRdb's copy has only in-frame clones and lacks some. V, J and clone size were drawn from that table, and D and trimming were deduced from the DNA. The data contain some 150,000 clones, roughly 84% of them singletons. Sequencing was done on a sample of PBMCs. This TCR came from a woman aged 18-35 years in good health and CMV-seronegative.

Written as DNA, the CDR3 is TGTGCCAGCAGTTTGACAGGCGTTAATGGCTACACCTTC. The encoded protein is CASSLTGVNGYTF. The chain couples TRBV27 to TRBJ1-2, with a weak D call TRBD1 (6 bases). Per germline, CDR1 MNHEY and CDR2 SMNVEV (reference sequence). The CDR3 consists of 13 residues. Trimming took off 3 bases at V and 6 bases at J, with 11 bases between the two ends.